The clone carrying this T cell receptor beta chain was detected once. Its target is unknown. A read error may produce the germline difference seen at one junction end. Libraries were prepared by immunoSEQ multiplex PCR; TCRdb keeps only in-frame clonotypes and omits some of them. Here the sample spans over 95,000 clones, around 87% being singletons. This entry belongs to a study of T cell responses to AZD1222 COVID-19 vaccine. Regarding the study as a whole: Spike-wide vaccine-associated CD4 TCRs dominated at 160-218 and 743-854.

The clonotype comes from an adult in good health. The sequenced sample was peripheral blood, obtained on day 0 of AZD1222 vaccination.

The CDR3 nucleotides are TGCGCCAGCAGCCCCGGACAGGGACACTATGGTTACACCTTC. Protein: CASSPGQGHYGYTF. This chain joins TRBV5-1 and TRBJ1-2, with 8 bases that match TRBD1. The germline CDR1 and CDR2 sequences are SGHRS and YFSETQ. CDR3 size: 14 residues.